This T cell receptor beta chain was retrieved from a study of blood T cells in healthy people across ages. A second PCR, run for roughly 7 to 12 cycles, used a sample-barcoded 5' primer plus a J-beta primer mix. TCRdb re-called the 5' RACE reads with MiXCR, one entry per CDR3 protein. The repertoire holds approximately 1.5 million distinct CDR3 sequences, with about 35% as singletons. This clonotype was observed a handful of times. Source material: blood. The origin of this receptor is a woman under 40 in good health.

CDR3 DNA: TGTGCCAGCAGCGTAGCTAGCGGACCTAGCACAGATACGCAGTATTTT. This sequence encodes CASSVASGPSTDTQYF. The chain recombines TRBV9 with TRBJ2-3, with 7 bases lining up with TRBD2. J was trimmed by 0 bases and V by 0 bases; bases with no gene match: 4. This CDR3 has 16 amino acids. Germline CDR1 SGDLS, CDR2 YYNGEE.